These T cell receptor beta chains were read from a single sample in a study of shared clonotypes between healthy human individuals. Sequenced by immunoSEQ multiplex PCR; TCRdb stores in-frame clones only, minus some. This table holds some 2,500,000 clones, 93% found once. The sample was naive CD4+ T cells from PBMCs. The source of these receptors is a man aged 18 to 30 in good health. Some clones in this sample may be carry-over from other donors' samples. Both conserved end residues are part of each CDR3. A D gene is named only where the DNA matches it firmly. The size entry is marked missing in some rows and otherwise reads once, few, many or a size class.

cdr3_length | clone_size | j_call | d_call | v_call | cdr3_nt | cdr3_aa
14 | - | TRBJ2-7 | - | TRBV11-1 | TGTGCCAGCAGCGCCCGGGGGCTCTCCTACGAGCAGTACTTC | CASSARGLSYEQYF
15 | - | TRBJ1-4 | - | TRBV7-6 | TGTGCCAGCAGCCGGTCGGGGGGTACTAATGAAAAACTGTTTTTT | CASSRSGGTNEKLFF
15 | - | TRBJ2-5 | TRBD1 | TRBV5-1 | TGCGCCAGCAGCTCGACAGGGGAACGAGGGGAGACCCAGTACTTC | CASSSTGERGETQYF
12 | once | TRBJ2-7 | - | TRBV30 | TGTGCCTGGAGTCGGCTCTCCTACGAGCAGTACTTC | CAWSRLSYEQYF
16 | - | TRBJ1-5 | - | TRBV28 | TGTGCCAGCAGTCCCCCAGGGGTCGGGATAAATCAGCCCCAGCATTTT | CASSPPGVGINQPQHF
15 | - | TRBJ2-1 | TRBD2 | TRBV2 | TGTGCCAGGAACCGGGGACTAGCGCACCCCGCTGAGCAGTTCTTC | CARNRGLAHPAEQFF
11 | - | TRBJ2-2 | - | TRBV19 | TGTGCCAGTAGTATGGGGGTACTGCTGTTTTTT | CASSMGVLLFF
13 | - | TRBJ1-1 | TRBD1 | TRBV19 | TGTGCCAGTAGTCCGAGACAGGGTGTGGAAGCTTTCTTT | CASSPRQGVEAFF
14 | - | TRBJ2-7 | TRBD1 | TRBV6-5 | TGTGCCAGCAGCCGGGACAGGGGCAACTACGAGCAGTACTTC | CASSRDRGNYEQYF
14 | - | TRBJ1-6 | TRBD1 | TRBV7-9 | TGTGCCAGCAGCTCCGGACAGGATAGATCACCCCTCCACTTT | CASSSGQDRSPLHF
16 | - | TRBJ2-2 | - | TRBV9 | TGTGCCAGCAGCGCACGCGGGACTCGGAACACCGGGGAGCTGTTTTTT | CASSARGTRNTGELFF
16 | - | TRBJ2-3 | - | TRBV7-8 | TGTGCCAGCAGCTTTTCCGATGGGGCTGTCACAGATACGCAGTATTTT | CASSFSDGAVTDTQYF
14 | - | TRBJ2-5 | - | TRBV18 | TGTGCCAGCTCACCAATCGAGAGCCAAGAGACCCAGTACTTC | CASSPIESQETQYF
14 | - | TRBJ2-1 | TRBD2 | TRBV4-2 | TGTGCCAGCAGCCAACCGGGACTAAACAATGAGCAGTTCTTC | CASSQPGLNNEQFF
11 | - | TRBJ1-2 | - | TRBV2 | TGTGCCAGGACAGGAACCTATGGCTACACCTTC | CARTGTYGYTF
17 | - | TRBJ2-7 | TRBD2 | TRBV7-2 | TGTGCCAGCAGCTTAGAATCTTTGGGACTAGCGGCCTACGAGCAGTACTTC | CASSLESLGLAAYEQYF
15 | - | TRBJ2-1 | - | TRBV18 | TGTGCCAGCTCACAGAATAGCGGAACCTACAATGAGCAGTTCTTC | CASSQNSGTYNEQFF
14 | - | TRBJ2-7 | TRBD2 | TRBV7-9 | TGTGCCACCTCGGTGGGAGGGCCTTCTCTCGAGCAGTACTTC | CATSVGGPSLEQYF
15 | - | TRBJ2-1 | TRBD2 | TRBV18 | TGTGCCAGCTCACCGCCGGGACTAGAGGGCAATGAGCAGTTCTTC | CASSPPGLEGNEQFF
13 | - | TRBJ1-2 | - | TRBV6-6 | TGTGCCAGCAGTTACGACGGGGTGAGTGGCTACACCTTC | CASSYDGVSGYTF
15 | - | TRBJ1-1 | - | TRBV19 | TGTGCCAGTAGTATCGGGGGGCGGCTAAACACTGAAGCTTTCTTT | CASSIGGRLNTEAFF
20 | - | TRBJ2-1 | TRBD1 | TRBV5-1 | TGCGCCAGCAGCTTGGGCCGGGACAGGGGTCTAGGGGGAGTGGCTAATGAGCAGTTCTTC | CASSLGRDRGLGGVANEQFF
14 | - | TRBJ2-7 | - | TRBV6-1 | TGTGCCAGCAGTGCCCTAAGGGGATCCTACGAGCAGTACTTC | CASSALRGSYEQYF
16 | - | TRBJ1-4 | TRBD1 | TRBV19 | TGTGCCAGTAGTATTAGCAAAGGGACAGGGGGCGCGGAACTGTTTTTT | CASSISKGTGGAELFF
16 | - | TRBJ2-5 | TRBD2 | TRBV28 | TGTGCCAGCAGTCTCCGACTAGCGGGGGGGCAAGAGACCCAGTACTTC | CASSLRLAGGQETQYF
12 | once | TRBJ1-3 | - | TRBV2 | TGTGCCAGCAGTGAACTTGGAAACACCATATATTTT | CASSELGNTIYF
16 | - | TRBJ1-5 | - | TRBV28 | TGTGCCAGCAATACAGCCGGGACACCTAGCAATCAGCCCCAGCATTTT | CASNTAGTPSNQPQHF
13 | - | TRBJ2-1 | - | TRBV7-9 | TGTGCCAGCAGCTTAGTCCTGGACAATGAGCAGTTCTTC | CASSLVLDNEQFF
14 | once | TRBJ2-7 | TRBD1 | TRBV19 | TGTGCCAGTAGTAAACGACAGGGGACGAGCGAGCAGTACTTC | CASSKRQGTSEQYF
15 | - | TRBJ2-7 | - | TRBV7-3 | TGTGCCAGCAGCCAGGGGGTCAGCGGGAACGGCGAGCAGTACTTC | CASSQGVSGNGEQYF
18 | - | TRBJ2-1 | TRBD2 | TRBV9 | TGTGCCAGCAGCTTTCCCGGGACTAGCGGGGGGGGCCGGAATGAGCAGTTCTTC | CASSFPGTSGGGRNEQFF
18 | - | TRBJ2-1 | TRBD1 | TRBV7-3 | TGTGCCAGCAGCTTAACGGGAATAGGGACAGGGTTAGGCAATGAGCAGTTCTTC | CASSLTGIGTGLGNEQFF
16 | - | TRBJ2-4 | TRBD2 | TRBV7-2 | TGTGCCAGCAGCTCAGGACTAGCGGGAGGGCAAAACATTCAGTACTTC | CASSSGLAGGQNIQYF
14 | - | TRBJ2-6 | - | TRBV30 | TGTGCCTGGAGCAGAAGCTCTGGGGCCAACGTCCTGACTTTC | CAWSRSSGANVLTF
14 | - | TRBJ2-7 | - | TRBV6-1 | TGTGCCAGCAGTAGGGACCCGTTCCTCATCGAGCAGTACTTC | CASSRDPFLIEQYF
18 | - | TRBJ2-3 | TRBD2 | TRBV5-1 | TGCGCCAGCAGCCGCGGACTAGCGGGAGGGTCTAGCACAGATACGCAGTATTTT | CASSRGLAGGSSTDTQYF
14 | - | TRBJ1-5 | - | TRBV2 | TGTGCCAGCAGTGGGACGGGCAAGTATCAGCCCCAGCATTTT | CASSGTGKYQPQHF
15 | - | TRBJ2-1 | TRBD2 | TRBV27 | TGTGCCAGCAGCCGGACTAGCGGGAGGGAAGGTGAGCAGTTCTTC | CASSRTSGREGEQFF
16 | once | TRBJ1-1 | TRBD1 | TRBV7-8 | TGTGCCAGCAGCTCCCAGACAGGGCGAGTAAGCACTGAAGCTTTCTTT | CASSSQTGRVSTEAFF
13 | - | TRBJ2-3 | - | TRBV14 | TGTGCCAGCAGCCAAGATTTCACAGATACGCAGTATTTT | CASSQDFTDTQYF
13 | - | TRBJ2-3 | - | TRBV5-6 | TGTGCCAGCAGCTTGTTGAGGGTGGGGACGCAGTATTTT | CASSLLRVGTQYF
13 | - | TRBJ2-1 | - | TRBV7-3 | TGTGCCAGCAGCCAAACTAGGATACATGAGCAGTTCTTC | CASSQTRIHEQFF
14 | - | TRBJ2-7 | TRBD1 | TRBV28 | TGTGCCAGCAGTTTCAGGGGGCGCCCCTACGAGCAGTACTTC | CASSFRGRPYEQYF
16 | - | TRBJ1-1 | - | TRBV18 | TGTGCCAGCTCAGCACTAGGTTGGGGGGCGAACACTGAAGCTTTCTTT | CASSALGWGANTEAFF
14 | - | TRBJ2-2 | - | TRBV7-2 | TGTGCCAGCAGCTTAATGACAAACACCGGGGAGCTGTTTTTT | CASSLMTNTGELFF
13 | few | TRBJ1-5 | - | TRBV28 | TGTGCCAGCAGTTATGGGTTGAGTCAGCCCCAGCATTTT | CASSYGLSQPQHF
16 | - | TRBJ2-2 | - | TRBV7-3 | TGTGCCAGCAGCCCGTTCCAGCGGTCGAACACCGGGGAGCTGTTTTTT | CASSPFQRSNTGELFF
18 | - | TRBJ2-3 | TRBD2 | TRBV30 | TGTGCCTGGAGTGGCGGGACTAGCGGGAGCCCCCCCACAGATACGCAGTATTTT | CAWSGGTSGSPPTDTQYF
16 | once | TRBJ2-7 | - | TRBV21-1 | TGTGCCAGCAGCAAACCTTATGGACAGGACATCTACGAGCAGTACTTC | CASSKPYGQDIYEQYF
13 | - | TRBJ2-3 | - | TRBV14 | TGTGCCAGCAGCCAATCGGGTCCGGATACGCAGTATTTT | CASSQSGPDTQYF
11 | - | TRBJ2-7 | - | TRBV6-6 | TGTGCCAGCAGTCTGCAGTACGAGCAGTACTTC | CASSLQYEQYF
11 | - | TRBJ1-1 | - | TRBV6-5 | TGTGCCAGCAGTGCCCAGGGGAAAGCTTTCTTT | CASSAQGKAFF
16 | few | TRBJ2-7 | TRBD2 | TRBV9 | TGTGCCAGCAGCGTAGCTCCCCTAGCGGGAGCCTACGAGCAGTACTTC | CASSVAPLAGAYEQYF
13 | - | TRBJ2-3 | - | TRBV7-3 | TGTGCCAGCAGCGACCAGGGGGGCGATACGCAGTATTTT | CASSDQGGDTQYF